What follows are 31 T cell receptor beta chains derived from one specimen sequenced in a study of OX40 agonist ivuxolimab in advanced cancers. Method: immunoSEQ multiplex PCR; TCRdb's copy keeps in-frame clones and lacks some. This table holds 100,000 to 150,000 clones, 92% found once. The starting material was CD4+ or CD8+ T cells sorted from blood, obtained in a trial of the OX40 agonist ivuxolimab. Receptor source: an adult with an advanced solid tumor such as melanoma, head and neck, liver or kidney cancer.

This chain links TRBV14 with TRBJ1-1; 9 bases match TRBD1. Unmatched junction bases numbered 15, after V lost 3 bases and J lost 1 base. The CDR3 has 19 amino acids. The germline gives CDR1 SGHDN, CDR2 FVKESK. CDR3 loop: CASSHLSSGTGLGNTEAFF. The CDR3 DNA follows: TGTGCCAGCAGCCACCTCTCGTCGGGGACAGGGCTGGGGAACACTGAAGCTTTCTTT.

The rearrangement joins TRBV15 to TRBJ2-1; 12 nucleotides line up with TRBD2. CDR3 size: 19 residues. CDR1 and CDR2 from the germline V gene are LNHNV and YYDKDF (reference sequence). V dropped 4 bases and J dropped 2; count of bases not matched to a gene: 12. CDR3 coding DNA: TGTGCCACCAGCATGTCCGGGACTAGCGGGCCCAACCCCTACAATGAGCAGTTCTTC. It translates to CATSMSGTSGPNPYNEQFF. The full variable domain, in which reference TRBV15 and TRBJ2-1 provide the parts outside the CDR3, is DAMVIQNPRYQVTQFGKPVTLSCSQTLNHNVMYWYQQKSSQAPKLLFHYYDKDFNNEADTPDNFQSRRPNTSFCFLDIRSPGLGDTAMYLCATSMSGTSGPNPYNEQFFGPGTRLTVL.

The rearrangement joins TRBV5-5 to TRBJ1-2, with 7 bases aligning to TRBD1. Germline V gives CDR1 SGHKS, CDR2 YYEKEE (reference sequence). Losses at the gene ends were 5 bases for V and 4 bases for J; bases not matched to a gene: 5. The CDR3 runs to 13 residues. The CDR3 DNA follows: TGTGCCAGCAGACAAGGACAGGTCTATGGCTACACCTTC. It yields the protein CASRQGQVYGYTF.

The gene calls are TRBV18 and TRBJ2-1; weak D call: TRBD2 (6 bases). The CDR3 spans 15 residues. Germline V gives CDR1 KGHSH, CDR2 LQKENI. Trimming took off 0 bases at V and 9 bases at J, with 15 bases between the two ends. The CDR3 here is CASSPPTRFSSEQFF. CDR3 bases: TGTGCCAGCTCACCACCGACTAGGTTTAGTTCTGAGCAGTTCTTC. The entire variable domain, with the rest obtained from reference TRBV18 and TRBJ2-1, is as follows: NAGVMQNPRHLVRRRGQEARLRCSPMKGHSHVYWYRQLPEEGLKFMVYLQKENIIDESGMPKERFSAEFPKEGPSILRIQQVVRGDSAAYFCASSPPTRFSSEQFFGPGTRLTVL.

The chain employs TRBV7-9 and TRBJ2-1, with 8 positions matching TRBD2. The V segment lost 1 base and the J segment 4 bases; nucleotides outside the gene matches: 3. The CDR3 runs 15 residues. From germline, CDR1 is SEHNR and CDR2 FQNEAQ (reference sequence). CDR3 DNA: TGTGCCAGCAGCTTAGGTGGGACTAGTTACAATGAGCAGTTCTTC. Protein: CASSLGGTSYNEQFF. The variable domain in full, with the rest retrieved from reference TRBV7-9 and TRBJ2-1, is DTGVSQNPRHKITKRGQNVTFRCDPISEHNRLYWYRQTLGQGPEFLTYFQNEAQLEKSRLLSDRFSAERPKGSFSTLEIQRTEQGDSAMYLCASSLGGTSYNEQFFGPGTRLTVL.

The rearrangement uses TRBV10-3 and TRBJ2-2; 8 bases fit TRBD1. Germline assignment: CDR1 ENHRY and CDR2 SYGVKD. J lost 1 base, V lost 7 bases, and 5 bases had no gene match. The CDR3 is made up of 15 amino acids. In nucleotides, the CDR3 is TGTGCCATCACCGAACAGGGGGAGAACACCGGGGAGCTGTTTTTT. It codes for CAITEQGENTGELFF.

The genes are TRBV9 and TRBJ2-7; D ambiguous. Germline values: CDR1 SGDLS, CDR2 YYNGEE. The CDR3 has 14 residues. The V end lost 4 bases, the J end lost 4 bases, and 15 bases lay between the germline ends. CDR3 bases: TGTGCCAGCAGCCCCGGTGAGGAGAGATACGAGCAGTACTTC. This translates into CASSPGEERYEQYF.

The chain carries TRBV5-1 and TRBJ2-5; D is uncertain. Between the trimmed V and J ends, which lost 5 bases and 5 bases, there was a span of 10 bases. The CDR3 is 12 residues long. Germline V CDR1 and CDR2: SGHRS, YFSETQ. The CDR3 DNA is TGCGCCAGCAGTTCCCCGTCTGAGACCCAGTACTTC. Its translation: CASSSPSETQYF.

CDR3 sequence (DNA): TGCGCCAGCAGCTTGTCTCCCCAGAGCAGGATGTCCTACAATGAGCAGTTCTTC. Translating it yields CASSLSPQSRMSYNEQFF. This sequence joins TRBV5-1 and TRBJ2-1; D ambiguous. V was cut by 1 base and J by 1 base, with 18 bases left in between. The CDR3 is 18 residues long. Germline CDR1 is SGHRS and CDR2 is YFSETQ.

The gene calls are TRBV30 and TRBJ1-1; possibly TRBD1 for D (5 bases). Germline V gene data show CDR1 as GTSNPN and CDR2 as SVGIG (reference sequence). Between the trimmed V and J ends, which lost 5 bases and 5 bases, there was a span of 12 bases. The CDR3 totals 12 residues. The CDR3 sequence is CAWGSGGTEAFF. The CDR3 region has the DNA TGTGCCTGGGGGAGTGGGGGGACTGAAGCTTTCTTT.

This chain uses TRBV6-5 with TRBJ2-2, with TRBD2 as a possible D gene (5 bases). The germline V gene encodes CDR1 MNHEY and CDR2 SVGAGI. The CDR3 is made up of 15 amino acids. Between the trimmed V and J ends, which lost 10 bases and 0 bases, there was a span of 15 bases. The CDR3 nucleotides read TGTGCCACCACTGCGGGCGACGCGAACACCGGGGAGCTGTTTTTT. It codes for CATTAGDANTGELFF.

This sequence joins TRBV2 and TRBJ2-5, with 9 bases that match TRBD2. V gave up 7 bases and J gave up 2 bases; unmatched junction bases: 8. The CDR3 runs 15 residues. Germline lookup yields CDR1 SNHLY and CDR2 FYNNEI. For the CDR3, the DNA is TGTGCCAGCACTGTGGCGGGAGGGCGGCAAGAGACCCAGTACTTC. Translation gives CASTVAGGRQETQYF.

The chain links TRBV4-3 to TRBJ2-5; no definite D call. Per the germline V gene, CDR1 is LGHNA and CDR2 is YSLEER. V shed 5 bases and J shed 5 bases, with 12 bases lying between them. The length of the CDR3 is 13 residues. The CDR3 nucleotides are TGCGCCAGCAGCATTGGCCTATGGGAGACCCAGTACTTC. Translating it yields CASSIGLWETQYF.

The chain uses TRBV7-2 and TRBJ1-2, with D uncertain. V lost 2 bases and J 4 bases, leaving 14 bases between the germline ends. Germline V gene lookup returns CDR1 SGHTA and CDR2 FQGNSA. The CDR3 length is 15 residues. The CDR3: CASSLRTPEGYGYTF. The CDR3 DNA reads as TGTGCCAGCAGCTTAAGGACCCCGGAAGGCTATGGCTACACCTTC.

This sequence joins TRBV11-2 and TRBJ1-5; D is uncertain. This CDR3 has 14 residues. V was cut by 1 base and J by 2 bases, with 6 bases left in between. CDR1 is SGHAT, CDR2 FQNNGV, per germline. The CDR3 here is CASSLAGGNQPQHF. CDR3 in DNA: TGTGCCAGCAGCTTAGCAGGAGGCAATCAGCCCCAGCATTTT.

Only a few counts were recorded for this clone. The chain carries TRBV18 and TRBJ1-2; possible D gene TRBD1, 6 bases. The CDR3 contains 16 residues. V shed 4 bases and J shed 8 bases, with 23 bases lying between them. Germline CDR1 and CDR2: KGHSH and LQKENI. This CDR3 reads CASSLPGQGSFWGYTF. The CDR3 nucleotides read TGTGCCAGCTCACTGCCCGGGCAGGGGAGTTTCTGGGGCTACACCTTC.

This clone has only one observation. The rearrangement uses TRBV27 and TRBJ2-3, with TRBD2 matching 14 bases. The CDR3 has 16 residues. V lost 4 bases and J lost 5; bases outside the gene matches: 5. The germline CDR1 and CDR2 sequences are MNHEY and SMNVEV (reference sequence). Here the CDR3 DNA reads TGTGCCAGCAGTTCGACTAGCGGGAGGGCCCTAGATACGCAGTATTTT. Translation gives CASSSTSGRALDTQYF.

The CDR3 DNA follows: TGTGCCAGCAGTTCCACTAGCATCGAGCAGTACTTC. Its protein is CASSSTSIEQYF. V gene TRBV28 combines with J gene TRBJ2-7, with a tentative D call TRBD2 (6 bases). Germline V gene sequence: CDR1 MDHEN, CDR2 SYDVKM. Trimming removed 4 bases from V and 6 bases from J, with 10 bases in between. This CDR3 has 12 amino acids.

The CDR3 sequence is CASSIGQGIYGYTF. The CDR3 region has the DNA TGTGCCAGTAGTATAGGTCAGGGGATCTATGGCTACACCTTC. V and J are TRBV19 and TRBJ1-2; D perhaps matches TRBD1 (6 bases). The CDR3 length is 14 residues. Germline V CDR1 and CDR2: LNHDA, SQIVND (reference sequence). The V and J ends lost 1 base and 4 bases respectively, with 10 bases between them.

This chain links TRBV29-1 with TRBJ1-1, with TRBD1 matching 7 bases. The V and J ends lost 5 bases and 1 base, in that order; junction bases with no gene match: 7. Germline CDR1 is SQVTM and CDR2 is ANQGSEA. There are 14 residues in the CDR3. CDR3 loop: CSVPGTEGNTEAFF. The CDR3 DNA follows: TGCAGCGTTCCTGGGACAGAGGGGAACACTGAAGCTTTCTTT.

This clone was detected a few times. The chain is built from TRBV9 and TRBJ1-1; D ambiguous. V shed 4 bases and J shed 4 bases, with 11 bases lying between them. CDR3 length: 13 amino acids. The V gene's germline CDR1 is SGDLS and CDR2 YYNGEE. The CDR3 loop is CASSPPRGTEAFF. Here the CDR3 DNA reads TGTGCCAGCAGCCCCCCACGGGGCACTGAAGCTTTCTTT. Variable domain in full (rest from reference TRBV9 and TRBJ1-1): DSGVTQTPKHLITATGQRVTLRCSPRSGDLSVYWYQQSLDQGLQFLIQYYNGEERAKGNILERFSAQQFPDLHSELNLSSLELGDSALYFCASSPPRGTEAFFGQGTRLTVV.

This clone was observed a handful of times. The V gene is TRBV27, the J gene TRBJ2-3; TRBD2 is a possible D gene (6 bases). Trimming cost V 3 bases and J 6 bases, with 13 bases left between them. Germline V gene sequence: CDR1 MNHEY, CDR2 SMNVEV (reference sequence). The CDR3 has 14 residues. DNA for the CDR3: TGTGCCAGCAGTTTTGCGGCGGGGTCGGATACGCAGTATTTT. Residues: CASSFAAGSDTQYF.

This chain joins TRBV7-2 and TRBJ2-6; TRBD1 aligns across 9 bases. From germline, CDR1 is SGHTA and CDR2 FQGNSA. V dropped 5 bases and J dropped 2; count of bases not matched to a gene: 4. This CDR3 spans 16 amino acids. In DNA, the CDR3 is TGTGCCAGCAGCCCTGGGGACAGGGCTGGGGCCAACGTCCTGACTTTC. This encodes CASSPGDRAGANVLTF.

This clone occurred once. The chain links TRBV9 to TRBJ2-7; 7 positions agree with TRBD2. V gave up 3 bases and J gave up 2 bases; unmatched junction bases: 14. CDR3 length equals 17 residues. CDR1 SGDLS and CDR2 YYNGEE come from the germline V gene. CDR3 DNA: TGTGCCAGCAGCGCTAGTCCCCGTGGGGGGGGACCCTACGAGCAGTACTTC. Residues: CASSASPRGGGPYEQYF.

This chain links TRBV28 with TRBJ2-3; 7 nucleotides line up with TRBD2. The CDR3 is made up of 14 amino acids. Germline V lookup: CDR1 MDHEN, CDR2 SYDVKM. V trimming: 4 bases; J trimming: 7 bases; junction bases outside the gene matches: 8. The CDR3 reads CASSWAGAPNTQYF. The CDR3 DNA sequence: TGTGCCAGCAGTTGGGCGGGAGCCCCGAATACGCAGTATTTT.

The V and J genes are TRBV28 and TRBJ1-5; possible D gene TRBD1, 6 bases. V dropped 3 bases and J dropped 5 bases, with 8 bases sitting between them. The CDR3 spans 13 residues. Germline V lookup: CDR1 MDHEN, CDR2 SYDVKM. CDR3 protein: CASSFNRDQPQHF. The CDR3 bases are TGTGCCAGCAGTTTCAACAGGGATCAGCCCCAGCATTTT.

V is TRBV5-1 and J is TRBJ1-4; 9 bases agree with TRBD1. V lost 4 bases to trimming and J lost 7 bases; unmatched junction nucleotides: 8. The CDR3 covers 15 residues. Germline V gene lookup returns CDR1 SGHRS and CDR2 YFSETQ. CDR3 protein: CASSPSQGAAEKLFF. CDR3 DNA sequence: TGCGCCAGCAGCCCGTCACAGGGGGCCGCTGAAAAACTGTTTTTT.

This rearrangement joins TRBV7-6 to TRBJ2-1; the D call may be TRBD1 or TRBD2 (5 bases each). The length of the CDR3 is 15 residues. With 5 bases removed from V and 9 bases from J, the gap between germline ends came to 20 bases. CDR1 is SGHVS and CDR2 is FNYEAQ in the germline V gene. CDR3 sequence (DNA): TGTGCCAGCAGCGCCACCGGGACCAGAGGAGGTGAGCAGTTCTTC. This gives the protein CASSATGTRGGEQFF.

The rearrangement joins TRBV7-9 to TRBJ2-7; D call uncertain. CDR1 is SEHNR and CDR2 is FQNEAQ in the germline V gene (reference sequence). V lost 5 bases and J lost 4, with 21 bases in between. The CDR3 consists of 16 residues. CDR3 sequence (DNA): TGTGCCAGCAGCGGCCCCAACCTTAGGAACCTGTACGAGCAGTACTTC. As protein: CASSGPNLRNLYEQYF.

This chain uses TRBV4-3 with TRBJ2-7, with D perhaps being TRBD1 or TRBD2 (6 bases each). Trimming stripped 4 bases from V and 0 bases from J, with 25 bases between. Germline CDR1 is LGHNA and CDR2 is YSLEER. The CDR3 runs to 19 residues. The CDR3 here is CASSLLKGEARGASYEQYF. Here the CDR3 DNA reads TGCGCCAGCAGCCTCTTAAAAGGGGAGGCCAGGGGAGCCTCCTACGAGCAGTACTTC.

The J gene is TRBJ2-2, the V gene TRBV6-5, with 7 bases identical to TRBD1. V was clipped by 6 bases and J by 6 bases; unmatched bases: 7. Germline values: CDR1 MNHEY, CDR2 SVGAGI. The CDR3 extends over 14 amino acids. CDR3: CASRWDSIAGELFF. Here the CDR3 DNA reads TGTGCCAGCAGGTGGGACAGCATTGCCGGGGAGCTGTTTTTT.